This T cell receptor beta chain was captured by sequencing in a study of T-cell memory formation after mild COVID-19. TCRdb ran MiXCR on the 5' RACE reads and lists one entry per CDR3 protein. Found here are 360,000 or so distinct CDR3 sequences, 25% to 30% of them singletons; the top ten hold roughly 14%. This clonotype was seen only a few times. Losses at the gene ends were 1 base for V and 4 bases for J; bases not matched to a gene: 3. CDR3 size: 14 residues. The germline gives CDR1 DFQATT, CDR2 SNEGSKA (reference sequence). The sample comprised PBMCs or a T cell subset sorted from them (not recorded which). The TCR comes from an adult woman who had mild COVID-19 (a few samples of this study predate the infection). Cell type and time point are not known. The rearrangement links TRBV20-1 to TRBJ2-1; 8 bases map to TRBD2. CDR3 nucleotides: TGCAGTGCTAGAGTCCAGCGGGAGTACAATGAGCAGTTCTTC. Translation: CSARVQREYNEQFF.